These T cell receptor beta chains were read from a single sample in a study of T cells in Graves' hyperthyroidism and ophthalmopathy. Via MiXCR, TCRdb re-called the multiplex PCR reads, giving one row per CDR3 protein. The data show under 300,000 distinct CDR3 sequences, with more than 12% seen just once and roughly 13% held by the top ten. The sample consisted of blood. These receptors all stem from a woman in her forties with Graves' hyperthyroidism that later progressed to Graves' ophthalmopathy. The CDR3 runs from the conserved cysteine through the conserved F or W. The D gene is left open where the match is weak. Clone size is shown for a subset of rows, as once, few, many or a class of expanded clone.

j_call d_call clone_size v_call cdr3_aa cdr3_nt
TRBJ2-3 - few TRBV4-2 CASSRGGSDTQYF TGTGCCAGCAGCCGTGGCGGGTCTGATACGCAGTATTTT
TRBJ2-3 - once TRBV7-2 CASRSPGRADTQYF TGTGCCAGCAGATCCCCAGGAAGGGCCGATACGCAGTATTTT
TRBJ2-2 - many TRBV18 CASSLRLAGELFF TGTGCCAGCTCACTCCGTTTGGCCGGGGAGCTGTTTTTT
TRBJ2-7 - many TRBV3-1 CASSQEGFEQYF TGTGCCAGCAGCCAAGAGGGGTTTGAGCAGTACTTC
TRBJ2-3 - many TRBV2 CASRILVRDTQYF TGTGCCAGCAGGATTCTAGTTAGAGATACGCAGTATTTT
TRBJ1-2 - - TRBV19 CASSIAPRRGVVGYTF TGTGCCAGTAGTATAGCACCCCGCCGGGGGGTCGTCGGCTACACCTTC
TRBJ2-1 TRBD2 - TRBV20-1 CSARGKGGLAGYNEQFF TGCAGTGCTAGAGGGAAAGGGGGACTAGCGGGATACAATGAGCAGTTCTTC
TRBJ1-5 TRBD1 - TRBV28 CASSQGGLVYQPQHF TGTGCCAGCAGCCAGGGGGGGCTGGTTTATCAGCCCCAGCATTTT
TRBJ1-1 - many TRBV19 CASTLGVFGRGNTEAFF TGTGCCAGCACCCTGGGTGTATTCGGGCGGGGGAACACTGAAGCTTTCTTT
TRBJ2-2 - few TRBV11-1 CASSLARNLPGELFF TGTGCCAGCAGCTTAGCCAGGAACTTGCCCGGGGAGCTGTTTTTT
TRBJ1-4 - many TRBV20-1 CSAPTTNEKLFF TGCAGTGCTCCTACAACTAATGAAAAACTGTTTTTT
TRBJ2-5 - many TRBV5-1 CASSDGTIPQETQYF TGCGCCAGCAGCGACGGAACGATCCCGCAAGAGACCCAGTACTTC
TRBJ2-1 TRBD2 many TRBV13 CASSRPLGGRAVDEQFF TGTGCCAGCAGCCGACCCCTTGGTGGGAGGGCCGTCGATGAGCAGTTCTTC
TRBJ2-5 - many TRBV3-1 CASSQAIGEQETQYF TGTGCCAGCAGCCAAGCCATCGGGGAGCAAGAGACCCAGTACTTC
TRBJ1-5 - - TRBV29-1 CSAGVGGPQHF TGCAGCGCTGGAGTAGGGGGACCCCAGCATTTT
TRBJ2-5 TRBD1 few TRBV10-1 CASSVQGAPETQYF TGCGCCAGCAGTGTTCAGGGGGCGCCGGAGACCCAGTACTTC
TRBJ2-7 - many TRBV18 CASSPDTGRVEQYF TGTGCCAGCTCTCCCGACACGGGACGGGTTGAGCAGTACTTC
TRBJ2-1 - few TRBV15 CATSPRNDWIRQFF TGTGCCACCAGCCCCCGCAACGATTGGATAAGGCAGTTCTTC
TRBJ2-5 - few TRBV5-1 CASSLGGTVQETQYF TGCGCCAGCAGCTTGGGGGGTACAGTCCAAGAGACCCAGTACTTC
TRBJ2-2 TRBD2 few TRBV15 CATSRDGISGKTGELFF TGTGCCACCAGCAGAGATGGGATCAGCGGGAAAACCGGGGAGCTGTTTTTT
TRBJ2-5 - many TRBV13 CASSLEVKSQETQYF TGTGCCAGCAGCTTAGAGGTCAAGAGCCAAGAGACCCAGTACTTC
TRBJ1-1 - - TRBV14 CATAAVMNTEAFF TGTGCCACCGCCGCAGTCATGAACACTGAAGCTTTCTTT
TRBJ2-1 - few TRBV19 CASSPKAQYYNEQFF TGTGCCAGTAGTCCAAAGGCGCAGTACTACAATGAGCAGTTCTTC
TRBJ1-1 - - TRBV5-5 CASSFIHRDTEAFF TGTGCCAGCAGCTTTATCCACAGGGACACTGAAGCTTTCTTT
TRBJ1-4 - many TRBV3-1 CASSQGSSTNEKLFF TGTGCCAGCAGCCAGGGGTCCTCAACTAATGAAAAACTGTTTTTT
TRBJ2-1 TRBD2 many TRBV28 CASSLGLAVLYNEQFF TGTGCCAGCAGTTTAGGGCTAGCGGTCCTCTACAATGAGCAGTTCTTC
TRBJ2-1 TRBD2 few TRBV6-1 CASKEREGRYEQFF TGTGCCAGCAAAGAGCGGGAGGGCCGGTATGAGCAGTTCTTC
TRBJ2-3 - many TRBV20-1 CSASRPSPYRADTQYF TGCAGTGCTAGTCGTCCTAGCCCTTATAGGGCAGATACGCAGTATTTT
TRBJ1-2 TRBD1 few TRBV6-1 CASSEGAGQGYGYTF TGTGCCAGCAGTGAAGGCGCGGGACAGGGATACGGCTACACCTTC
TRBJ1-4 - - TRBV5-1 CASSLRVAEKLFF TGCGCCAGCAGCTTGAGGGTAGCAGAAAAACTGTTTTTT
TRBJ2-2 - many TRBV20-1 CSARSATNTGELFF TGCAGTGCTAGATCGGCGACGAACACCGGGGAGCTGTTTTTT
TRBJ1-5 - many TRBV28 CASSLLYQPQHF TGTGCCAGCAGTTTATTGTACCAGCCCCAGCATTTT
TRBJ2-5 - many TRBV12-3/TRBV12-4 CASSLGRQDAETQYF TGTGCCAGCAGTTTAGGACGACAGGATGCAGAGACCCAGTACTTC
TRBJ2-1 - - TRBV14 CASSQEIRSTYNEQFF TGTGCCAGCAGCCAAGAGATTAGGTCAACCTACAATGAGCAGTTCTTC
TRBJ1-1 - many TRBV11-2 CASTPRGAVNTEAFF TGTGCCAGCACCCCCCGCGGGGCGGTGAACACTGAAGCTTTCTTT
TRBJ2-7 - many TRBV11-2 CASSLDSGYEQYF TGTGCCAGCAGCTTAGATTCGGGGTATGAGCAGTACTTC
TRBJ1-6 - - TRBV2 CASRDRTAYNSPLHF TGTGCCAGCAGGGATAGGACAGCCTATAATTCACCCCTCCACTTT
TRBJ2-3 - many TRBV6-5 CASSYSEGPDTQYF TGTGCCAGCAGTTACTCGGAGGGCCCAGATACGCAGTATTTT
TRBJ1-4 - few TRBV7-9 CASSLPQATNANEKLFF TGTGCCAGCAGCTTACCCCAGGCTACTAATGCAAATGAAAAACTGTTTTTT
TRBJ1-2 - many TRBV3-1 CASSQVSGVGGYTF TGTGCCAGCAGCCAAGTATCCGGAGTGGGTGGCTACACCTTC
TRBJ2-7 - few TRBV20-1 CSALLRGRGYEQYF TGCAGTGCTCTCCTCCGGGGCAGGGGCTACGAGCAGTACTTC
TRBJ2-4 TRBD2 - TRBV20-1 CSAPPAGENIQYF TGCAGTGCCCCTCCAGCGGGGGAGAACATTCAGTACTTC
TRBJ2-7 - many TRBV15 CATSRDLAGTGEQYF TGTGCCACCAGCAGAGATCTGGCAGGGACGGGCGAGCAGTACTTC
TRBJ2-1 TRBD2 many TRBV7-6 CASSLGLVFDEQFF TGTGCCAGCAGCTTGGGACTAGTGTTCGATGAGCAGTTCTTC
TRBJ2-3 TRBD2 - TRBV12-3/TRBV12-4 CASSLAGGFTDTQYF TGTGCCAGCAGTTTAGCGGGGGGGTTCACAGATACGCAGTATTTT
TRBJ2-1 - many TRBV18 CASSTGMASYNEQFF TGTGCCAGCTCAACAGGGATGGCATCCTACAATGAGCAGTTCTTC
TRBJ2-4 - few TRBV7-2 CASSLQVSQPLAKNIQYF TGTGCCAGCAGCTTACAAGTTAGTCAGCCACTAGCCAAAAACATTCAGTACTTC
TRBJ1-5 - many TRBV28 CASSIKGYLGNQPQHF TGTGCCAGCAGCATAAAAGGTTACCTCGGCAATCAGCCCCAGCATTTT
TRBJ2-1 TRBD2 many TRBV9 CASSGESGRASDEQFF TGTGCCAGCAGCGGAGAAAGCGGGAGGGCCAGCGATGAGCAGTTCTTC
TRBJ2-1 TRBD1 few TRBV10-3 CAISEETGGRVEQFF TGTGCCATCAGTGAAGAGACAGGGGGTCGGGTTGAGCAGTTCTTC
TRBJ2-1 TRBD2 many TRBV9 CASSVEGREVDEQFF TGTGCCAGCAGCGTAGAAGGGCGGGAGGTCGATGAGCAGTTCTTC
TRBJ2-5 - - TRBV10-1 CASSDLSETQYF TGCGCCAGCAGTGATTTATCGGAGACCCAGTACTTC
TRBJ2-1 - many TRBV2 CASGRSGRSYNEQFF TGTGCCAGCGGGAGAAGCGGGCGCTCCTACAATGAGCAGTTCTTC